The next 4 T cell receptor beta chains were all read from a single sample in a study of blood T cells in healthy people across ages. The second PCR ran roughly 7 to 12 cycles with a sample-barcoded 5' primer and J-beta primers. One entry per CDR3 protein, called by TCRdb with MiXCR from the 5' RACE reads. This repertoire shows over a million distinct CDR3 sequences, approximately 42% found once; its top ten account for 4%. Sequenced material: blood. Receptors originate from a woman aged 18-30 years in good health.

The chain links TRBV29-1 to TRBJ2-5, with TRBD2 as a possible D gene (5 bases). V was clipped by 4 bases and J by 4 bases, with 7 bases between them. CDR3 length: 11 amino acids. CDR1 SQVTM and CDR2 ANQGSEA come from the germline V gene. CDR3 in amino acids: CSVAGLETQYF. CDR3 bases: TGCAGCGTTGCGGGGTTAGAGACCCAGTACTTC. Together with reference TRBV29-1 and TRBJ2-5, the CDR3 gives the full variable domain: SAVISQKPSRDICQRGTSLTIQCQVDSQVTMMFWYRQQPGQSLTLIATANQGSEATYESGFVIDKFPISRPNLTFSTLTVSNMSPEDSSIYLCSVAGLETQYFGPGTRLLVL.

The genes are TRBV20-1 and TRBJ2-7, with D perhaps TRBD1 (6 bases). V was shortened by 3 bases and J by 2 bases, with 8 bases between the two germline ends. The CDR3 is 12 residues long. Germline CDR1 DFQATT, CDR2 SNEGSKA (reference sequence). CDR3 bases: TGCAGTGCTAGCAACAGGGCCTACGAGCAGTACTTC. Its translation is CSASNRAYEQYF.

The chain combines TRBV7-9 with TRBJ1-4; tentatively, D is TRBD1 (6 bases). Germline loops: CDR1 SEHNR, CDR2 FQNEAQ (reference sequence). CDR3 length: 16 amino acids. Trimming left V 5 bases short and J 2 bases short, with 15 bases between. The CDR3 loop is CASSLRGDTTNEKLFF. CDR3 nucleotides: TGTGCCAGCAGCCTCAGAGGGGACACGACTAATGAAAAACTGTTTTTT.

In this sample, this clonotype turned up a few times. The chain is built from TRBV29-1 and TRBJ2-7; 11 bases fit TRBD2. V lost 4 bases, J lost 4 bases, and 9 bases stayed unmatched. Per the germline V gene, CDR1 is SQVTM and CDR2 is ANQGSEA. The CDR3 covers 15 residues. Here the CDR3 DNA reads TGCAGCGTTGTATTAGCGGGAGGGACCTTTTACGAGCAGTACTTC. Its protein product is CSVVLAGGTFYEQYF.